This T cell receptor (beta chain) was obtained from a study of blood T cells in healthy people across ages. The study's findings and limits: The unknown donor CMV status may have confounded expanded clonotype changes.

As to this clonotype: The antigen is unknown.

Combining a sample-barcoded 5' primer with a J-beta primer mix, a second PCR ran for roughly 7 to 12 cycles. TCRdb re-called the 5' RACE reads with MiXCR, one entry per CDR3 protein. This table has some 1.5 million distinct CDR3 sequences, roughly 30% appearing once. The CDR3 covers 15 residues. Germline CDR1 reads SNHLY; CDR2 reads FYNNEI. Trimming cost V 4 bases and J 7 bases, with 17 bases left between them. The receptor was isolated from a woman under 40 in good health. The chain links TRBV2 to TRBJ2-1, with D maybe TRBD2 (6 bases). Sequences were obtained from blood. The CDR3 DNA sequence: TGTGCCAGCAGTGTTTTCGGCGGGACGGGGAATGAGCAGTTCTTC. Residues: CASSVFGGTGNEQFF.